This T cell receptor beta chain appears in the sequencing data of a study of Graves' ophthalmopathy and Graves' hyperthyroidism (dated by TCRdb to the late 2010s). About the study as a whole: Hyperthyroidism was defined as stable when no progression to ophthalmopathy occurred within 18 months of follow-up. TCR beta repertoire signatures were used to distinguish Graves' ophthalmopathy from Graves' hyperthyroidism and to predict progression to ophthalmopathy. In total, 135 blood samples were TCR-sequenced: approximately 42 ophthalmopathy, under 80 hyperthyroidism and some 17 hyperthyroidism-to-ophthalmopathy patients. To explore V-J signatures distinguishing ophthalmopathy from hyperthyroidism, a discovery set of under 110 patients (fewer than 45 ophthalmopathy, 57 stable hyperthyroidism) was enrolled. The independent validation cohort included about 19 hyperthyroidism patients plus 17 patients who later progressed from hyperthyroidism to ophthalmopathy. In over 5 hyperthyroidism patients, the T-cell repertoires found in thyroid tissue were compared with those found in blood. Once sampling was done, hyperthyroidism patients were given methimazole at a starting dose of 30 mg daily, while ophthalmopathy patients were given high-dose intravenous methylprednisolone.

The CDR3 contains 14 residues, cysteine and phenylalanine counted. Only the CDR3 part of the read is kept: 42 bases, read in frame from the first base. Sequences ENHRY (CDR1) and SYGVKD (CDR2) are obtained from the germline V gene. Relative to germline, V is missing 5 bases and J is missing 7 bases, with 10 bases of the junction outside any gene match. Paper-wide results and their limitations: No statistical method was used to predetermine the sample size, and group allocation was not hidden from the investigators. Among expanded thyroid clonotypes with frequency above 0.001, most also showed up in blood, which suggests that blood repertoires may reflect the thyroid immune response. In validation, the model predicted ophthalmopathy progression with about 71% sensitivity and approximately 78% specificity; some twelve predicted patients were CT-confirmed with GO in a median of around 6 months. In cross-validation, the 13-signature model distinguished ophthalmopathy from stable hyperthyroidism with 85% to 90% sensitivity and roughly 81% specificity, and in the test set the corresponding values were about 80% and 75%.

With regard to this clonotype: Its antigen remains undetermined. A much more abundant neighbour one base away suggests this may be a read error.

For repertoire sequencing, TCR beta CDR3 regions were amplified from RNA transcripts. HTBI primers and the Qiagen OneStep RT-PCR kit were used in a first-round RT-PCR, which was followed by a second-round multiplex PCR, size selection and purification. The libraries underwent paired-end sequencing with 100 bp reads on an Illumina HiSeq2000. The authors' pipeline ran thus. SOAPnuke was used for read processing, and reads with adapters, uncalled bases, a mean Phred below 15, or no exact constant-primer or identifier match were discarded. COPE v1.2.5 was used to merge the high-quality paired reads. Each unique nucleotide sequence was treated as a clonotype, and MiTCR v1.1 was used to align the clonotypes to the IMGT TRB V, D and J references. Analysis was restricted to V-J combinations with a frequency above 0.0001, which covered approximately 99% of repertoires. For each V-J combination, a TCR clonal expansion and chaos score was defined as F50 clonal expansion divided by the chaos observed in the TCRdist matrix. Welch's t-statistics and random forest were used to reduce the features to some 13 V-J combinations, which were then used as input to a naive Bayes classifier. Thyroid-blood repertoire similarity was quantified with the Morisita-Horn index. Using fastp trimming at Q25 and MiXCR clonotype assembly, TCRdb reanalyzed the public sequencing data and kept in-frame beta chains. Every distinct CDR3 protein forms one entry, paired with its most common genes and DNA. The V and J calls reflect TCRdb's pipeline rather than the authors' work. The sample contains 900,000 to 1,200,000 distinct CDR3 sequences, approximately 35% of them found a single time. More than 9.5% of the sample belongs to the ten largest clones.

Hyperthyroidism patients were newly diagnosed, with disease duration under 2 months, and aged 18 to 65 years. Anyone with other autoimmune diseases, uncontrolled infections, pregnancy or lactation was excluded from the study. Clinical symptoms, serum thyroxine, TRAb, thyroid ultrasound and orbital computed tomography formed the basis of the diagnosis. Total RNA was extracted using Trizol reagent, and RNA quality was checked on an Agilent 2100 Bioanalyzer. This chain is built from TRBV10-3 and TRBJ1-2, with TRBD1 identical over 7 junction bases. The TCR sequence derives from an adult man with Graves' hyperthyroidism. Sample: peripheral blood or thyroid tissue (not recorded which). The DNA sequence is TGTGCCATCAGTCTACTGACAGGGAAGAGTGGCTACACCTTC. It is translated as CAISLLTGKSGYTF.